This T cell receptor (beta chain) was identified in a study of T cell responses to AZD1222 COVID-19 vaccine. CDR3 size: 14 residues. The V segment lost 4 bases and the J segment 8 bases; nucleotides outside the gene matches: 7. Germline CDR1 MNHEY, CDR2 SVGAGI. This clone was seen only once. Its antigen remains unknown. Overall study findings and caveats: Baseline antibody screening turned up just six seropositive AZD1222 recipients.

The table came from immunoSEQ multiplex PCR; TCRdb's copy has only in-frame clones and leaves some out. The table includes about 140,000 clones, 93% detected once. The V call is TRBV6-5, the J call TRBJ2-1; TRBD2 matches 8 bases. The clonotype originates from an adult in good health. The sequences come from peripheral blood, collected on day 0 of MenACWY control vaccination. CDR3 in DNA: TGTGCCAGCAGTTCGGGAGGGCCTTCGGATGAGCAGTTCTTC. Translating it yields CASSSGGPSDEQFF.